This TCR beta chain is from a study of graft-versus-host responses after intestinal transplantation (dated by TCRdb to about 2021). With regard to the full study: Recipients received multivisceral, liver-intestinal, or isolated intestinal transplants. All recipients received anti-thymocyte globulin induction followed by maintenance tacrolimus and steroids for approximately 3 years. Graft-versus-host and host-versus-graft alloreactive T cell clones were tracked in the graft, circulation and bone marrow after intestinal transplantation using bulk TCR-beta CDR3 sequencing. Alloreactive clones were identified by sequencing pre-transplant mixed lymphocyte reaction products and comparing these products with unstimulated pre-transplant donor and recipient T cells. Of the 20 to 25 intestinal transplant recipients enrolled in the cohort, one of whom was a retransplant, 3 patients without pretransplant specimens were excluded. Donor T cell macrochimerism was defined as a peak of at least 4% donor T cells among recipient peripheral blood mononuclear cells. Samples from a few later patients were sequenced in-house on an Illumina MiSeq with MiXCR processing rather than by the commercial service. The paper's findings and limits, for the study overall: High GvH to HvG T cell clonal ratios were observed in the allografts of patients with donor T cell macrochimerism. The relatively low number and heterogeneity of intestinal transplant patients limited the conclusions. GvH clones were detected in recipient bone marrow, and some appeared earlier in ileal mucosa or blood, consistent with an intestinal mucosal origin. Early after transplant, declines in HvG clones were associated with peak levels of circulating GvH clones.

Blood samples were collected up to 4 times in the first month after transplant and then at least monthly when available. Libraries were built with the immunoSEQ multiplex PCR assay. High-throughput TCR-beta CDR3 sequencing of genomic DNA from most patients was performed by Adaptive Biotechnologies. As for the original processing: TCR sequencing data were retrieved from Adaptive's ImmunoSEQ software for 15 to 20 patients, whereas a few other patients were processed with MiXCR and VDJtools. Because the origin of CDR3 nucleotide sequences shared between donor and recipient could not be assigned, those sequences were removed. To be classed as alloreactive, a clone needed at least 2-fold expansion over unstimulated cells and a minimum CFSE-low frequency of 0.002% (template counts) or 0.001% (read counts). Mappable clones were those detected in sequenced pre-transplant spleen, lymph node, or MLR CFSE-low populations of the donor or recipient. Cumulative frequency of alloreactive clones was calculated as a percentage of all sequences weighted by copy number. The table comes from immuneACCESS by way of TCRdb, which keeps in-frame sequences with V and J called. Part of the clones is missing from these tables; in studies checked, under half for an unresolved V gene and the rest for unknown reasons. V and J calls and clone size are given by that table; D and trimming were obtained from the DNA. The sample table lists 35,000 to 45,000 clones, 91% of them with a count of one. The biggest ten clones account for about 4.6% of the sample.

Taken from cysteine to phenylalanine, the CDR3 has 15 residues. The CDR3 DNA has 45 bases and is translated from base 1. Via the germline V gene, CDR1 is SGHVS and CDR2 FQNEAQ. V is clipped by 1 base and J by 6 bases, and the sequence between their germline boundaries is 13 bases long. The table lists this clone with a count of one. Its cognate antigen has yet to be identified. No qualities accompany the bases; no much larger clone lies one base away. The sequences come from PBMCs, collected 524 days after transplant. This sequence originates from a human patient who received an intestinal transplant, so some T cells may come from the graft donor. Recombination linked TRBV7-8 to TRBJ2-4; the best D guess is TRBD2, with 5 bases matching. Here the CDR3 is given as CASSLDARAGNIQYF. In nucleotides, the sequence is TGTGCCAGCAGCTTAGACGCGAGGGCCGGAAACATTCAGTACTTC.